One sample yielded the 20 T cell receptor beta chains listed below, sequenced in a study of beta chain features in type 1 diabetes. General observations from the study: TCRB CDR3s were moderately but significantly shorter in Type 1 diabetes patients in all four CD4+ subsets.

All of the isolated RNA was reverse transcribed, so expressed TCRB transcripts were sequenced. Produced via immunoSEQ multiplex PCR; TCRdb's table is partial and in-frame only. The table has roughly 300,000 clones, approximately 15% seen once. Which antigens these TCRs recognize remains unknown. Input material: naive CD4+ T cells from blood. These receptors were obtained from a man aged 25 to 40 with type 1 diabetes.

V usage is TRBV7-2 and J usage is TRBJ2-3, with unresolved D. Between the trimmed V and J ends, which lost 7 bases and 1 base, there was a span of 6 bases. The CDR3 is made up of 12 amino acids. Germline lookup yields CDR1 SGHTA and CDR2 FQGNSA. The chain's CDR3 is CASTPRTDTQYF. The CDR3 nucleotides are TGTGCCAGCACCCCTCGCACAGATACGCAGTATTTT.

The DNA for the CDR3 is TGTGCCAGCAGCCGAGGGTACTCTGGGGCCAACGTCCTGACTTTC. Amino acid sequence: CASSRGYSGANVLTF. This rearrangement joins TRBV11-2 to TRBJ2-6; D possibly corresponds to TRBD2 (5 bases). Germline V gene lookup returns CDR1 SGHAT and CDR2 FQNNGV. The CDR3 is 15 amino acids. With 5 bases removed from V and 0 bases from J, the gap between germline ends came to 8 bases.

The J gene is TRBJ2-7, the V gene TRBV28; 8 positions agree with TRBD2. From germline, CDR1 is MDHEN and CDR2 SYDVKM. Germline trimming cut 3 bases from V and 4 bases from J; bases unmatched to any gene: 8. This CDR3 spans 15 amino acids. The DNA of the CDR3 is TGTGCCAGCAGTTTCATGCCAGCGGGAGAGTACGAGCAGTACTTC. This codes for CASSFMPAGEYEQYF. The full variable domain, completed using reference TRBV28 and TRBJ2-7, is DVKVTQSSRYLVKRTGEKVFLECVQDMDHENMFWYRQDPGLGLRLIYFSYDVKMKEKGDIPEGYSVSREKKERFSLILESASTNQTSMYLCASSFMPAGEYEQYFGPGTRLTVT.

This CDR3 reads CASSSGQADTQYF. Here the CDR3 DNA reads TGTGCCAGCAGTTCCGGACAGGCAGATACGCAGTATTTT. The chain uses TRBV28 and TRBJ2-3, with 7 bases matching TRBD1. This CDR3 contains 13 residues. CDR1 and CDR2 from the germline V gene are MDHEN and SYDVKM. V was clipped by 4 bases and J by 4 bases; unmatched bases: 2.

This clone has just a few counts. V usage is TRBV9 and J usage is TRBJ2-3; TRBD2 matches at 8 bases. V lost 0 bases and J lost 2; bases outside the gene matches: 5. This CDR3 is built from 16 residues. Germline V gives CDR1 SGDLS, CDR2 YYNGEE. This CDR3 is CASSVGASGYTDTQYF. CDR3 sequence (DNA): TGTGCCAGCAGCGTAGGGGCTAGCGGGTACACAGATACGCAGTATTTT.

The sample holds a few counts of this clone. The rearrangement links TRBV7-3 to TRBJ2-3; D is uncertain. The V end was cut by 5 bases, the J end by 4 bases, with 10 bases between. The CDR3 totals 13 residues. Germline-derived CDR1 and CDR2 are SGHTA and FQGTGA. CDR3 amino acids: CASSGPQADTQYF. The DNA for the CDR3 is TGTGCCAGCAGCGGCCCCCAAGCAGATACGCAGTATTTT. The variable domain in full, completed from reference TRBV7-3 and TRBJ2-3, reads GAGVSQTPSNKVTEKGKYVELRCDPISGHTALYWYRQSLGQGPEFLIYFQGTGAADDSGLPNDRFFAVRPEGSVSTLKIQRTERGDSAVYLCASSGPQADTQYFGPGTRLTVL.

This chain links TRBV5-1 with TRBJ2-2, with a tentative D call TRBD1 (5 bases). The CDR3 spans 15 residues. The V gene lost 2 bases and the J gene lost 0 bases, with 8 bases spanning the gap. Germline V gene lookup returns CDR1 SGHRS and CDR2 YFSETQ. CDR3 residues: CASSLGVANTGELFF. CDR3 DNA sequence: TGCGCCAGCAGCTTAGGGGTTGCGAACACCGGGGAGCTGTTTTTT.

The chain employs TRBV6-5 and TRBJ1-2; a possible D gene is TRBD1 (5 bases). V lost 6 bases and J 1 base, leaving 15 bases between the germline ends. Germline assignment: CDR1 MNHEY and CDR2 SVGAGI. This CDR3 comprises 15 residues. This chain's CDR3 is CASSPGGGLNYGYTF. In DNA form, the CDR3 reads TGTGCCAGCAGCCCTGGGGGGGGACTTAACTATGGCTACACCTTC.

V and J are TRBV10-3 and TRBJ2-3, with 8 bases identical to TRBD1. CDR1 is ENHRY and CDR2 is SYGVKD in the germline V gene. V was clipped by 6 bases and J by 9 bases; unmatched bases: 11. The CDR3 spans 14 residues. The CDR3 nucleotides are TGTGCCATCAGCAGAAAGACAGGGGCAGGGACGCAGTATTTT. It encodes CAISRKTGAGTQYF.

The chain combines TRBV5-1 with TRBJ2-1; 9 bases align to TRBD1. The CDR3 totals 15 residues. Germline values: CDR1 SGHRS, CDR2 YFSETQ. Trimming at V came to 4 bases and at J to 6 bases, leaving 8 bases not matched to a gene. The CDR3 spells CASSRQGDLGNEQFF. The CDR3 bases are TGCGCCAGCAGCCGACAGGGGGATTTGGGCAATGAGCAGTTCTTC.

J is TRBJ1-1 and V is TRBV30, with D possibly TRBD1 on 6 matching bases. Trimming pared 0 bases from V and 0 bases from J, leaving 11 bases between. Germline V lookup: CDR1 GTSNPN, CDR2 SVGIG (reference sequence). The CDR3 sequence is 15 residues long. The CDR3, as DNA: TGTGCCTGGAGTGTACTAGGGGGGGTGAACACTGAAGCTTTCTTT. Translated, it gives CAWSVLGGVNTEAFF. The full variable domain, completed using reference TRBV30 and TRBJ1-1, is SQTIHQWPATLVQPVGSPLSLECTVEGTSNPNLYWYRQAAGRGLQLLFYSVGIGQISSEVPQNLSASRPQDRQFILSSKKLLLSDSGFYLCAWSVLGGVNTEAFFGQGTRLTVV.

The chain has TRBV28 and TRBJ1-5; D gene unclear. CDR1 and CDR2 from the germline V gene are MDHEN and SYDVKM. This CDR3 contains 11 residues. V was pared by 3 bases and J by 12 bases, with 9 bases between. The CDR3 sequence: CASSLRQGQHF. CDR3 bases: TGTGCCAGCAGTTTGAGACAAGGCCAGCATTTT.

The CDR3 loop is CASSQVGGGLPEAFF. The CDR3, as DNA: TGTGCCAGCAGCCAGGTTGGAGGGGGCCTTCCTGAAGCTTTCTTT. J is TRBJ1-1 and V is TRBV14, with 7 bases that match TRBD1. The trim removed 3 bases at V and 6 bases at J, leaving 10 bases unmatched. The CDR3 is 15 amino acids. Looked up from germline, CDR1 is SGHDN and CDR2 is FVKESK.

In the case of this clone: This CDR3 is also generated by other DNA sequences in the sample. V usage is TRBV20-1 and J usage is TRBJ2-7; D is uncertain. Trimming pared 0 bases from V and 5 bases from J, leaving 2 bases between. The CDR3 totals 10 residues. CDR1 is DFQATT and CDR2 is SNEGSKA in the germline V gene (reference sequence). The CDR3 loop is CSARDNEQYF. CDR3 in DNA: TGCAGTGCTAGAGATAACGAGCAGTACTTC.

This clone turned up a few times. The gene calls are TRBV7-2 and TRBJ1-1; 7 bases fit TRBD1. The germline V gene has CDR1 SGHTA and CDR2 FQGNSA. V was pared by 3 bases and J by 6 bases, with 10 bases of the junction left unmatched. The CDR3 sequence is 15 residues long. CDR3 amino acids: CASSFRDRWGSEAFF. In DNA, the CDR3 is TGTGCCAGCAGCTTTCGGGACAGATGGGGTTCTGAAGCTTTCTTT.

This clone was seen more than once but under ten times. The J gene is TRBJ1-2, the V gene TRBV29-1; D gene ambiguous. V was trimmed by 8 bases and J by 4 bases, leaving 23 bases between them. The CDR3 loop spans 15 amino acids. The germline V gene encodes CDR1 SQVTM and CDR2 ANQGSEA. CDR3 coding DNA: TGCAGCCCCCTCAAGCCGGGGTATTCCTTCTATGGCTACACCTTC. It is translated as CSPLKPGYSFYGYTF.

This clone was found a few times. The chain is built from TRBV9 and TRBJ1-4; D is unclear. V was pared by 0 bases and J by 8 bases, with 11 bases between. Germline V CDR1 and CDR2: SGDLS, YYNGEE. The CDR3 spans 14 residues. The CDR3 DNA is TGTGCCAGCAGCGTAGGGACTACGGGGGAAAAACTGTTTTTT. This gives the protein CASSVGTTGEKLFF.

This clone was detected only a few times. The chain combines TRBV7-2 with TRBJ2-1; D might be TRBD2 (6 bases). V gave up 2 bases and J gave up 4 bases, with 12 bases separating them. From germline, CDR1 is SGHTA and CDR2 FQGNSA. The CDR3 is made up of 15 amino acids. CDR3 sequence reads: CASSLLASAYNEQFF. CDR3 sequence (DNA): TGTGCCAGCAGCTTACTAGCTAGCGCTTACAATGAGCAGTTCTTC.

In its sample, this clone was seen a few times. This chain links TRBV29-1 with TRBJ2-3; the D is unclear. Germline CDR1 and CDR2: SQVTM and ANQGSEA. V lost 6 bases and J 8 bases, leaving 21 bases between the germline ends. The CDR3 covers 14 residues. The CDR3 DNA reads TGCAGCGTGGGCCAGAACCACTTGGGTGCTACGCAGTATTTT. This gives the protein CSVGQNHLGATQYF.

This clone has more than one count but fewer than ten. The J gene is TRBJ1-2, the V gene TRBV5-4, with 10 nucleotides matching TRBD1. Germline V gene data show CDR1 as SGHNT and CDR2 as YYREEE (reference sequence). Unmatched junction bases numbered 2, after V lost 3 bases and J lost 6 bases. This CDR3 contains 13 residues. CDR3 DNA sequence: TGTGCCAGCAGCTCCGGGACAGGGGATGGCTACACCTTC. Amino acid sequence: CASSSGTGDGYTF.